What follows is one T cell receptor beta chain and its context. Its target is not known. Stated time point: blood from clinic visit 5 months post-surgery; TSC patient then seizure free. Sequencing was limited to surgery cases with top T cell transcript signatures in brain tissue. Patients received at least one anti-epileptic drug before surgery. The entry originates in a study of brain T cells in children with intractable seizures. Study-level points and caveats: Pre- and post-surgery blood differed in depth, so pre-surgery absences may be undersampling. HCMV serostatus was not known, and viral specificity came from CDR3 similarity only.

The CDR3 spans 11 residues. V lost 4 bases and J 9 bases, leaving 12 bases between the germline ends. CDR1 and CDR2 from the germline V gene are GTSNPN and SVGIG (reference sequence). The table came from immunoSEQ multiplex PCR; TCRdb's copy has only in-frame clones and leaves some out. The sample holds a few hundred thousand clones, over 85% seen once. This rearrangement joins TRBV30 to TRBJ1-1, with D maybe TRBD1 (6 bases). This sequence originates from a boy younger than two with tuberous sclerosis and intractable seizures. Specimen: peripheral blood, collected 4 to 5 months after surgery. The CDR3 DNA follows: TGTGCCTGGACGTGGACAGATAAAGCTTTCTTT. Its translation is CAWTWTDKAFF.